Below, 7 T cell receptor beta chains from the same sample are listed, as sequenced in a study of patients and donors after allogeneic stem cell transplantation. Via MiXCR, TCRdb re-called the RT-PCR reads, giving one row per CDR3 protein. The table records 900,000 to 1,000,000 distinct CDR3 sequences, approximately 18% of them present only once. The material sequenced was blood, either unsorted or a sorted T cell fraction (not recorded which). Receptors originate from a human donor who was either an allogeneic HSCT recipient or a stem cell or donor lymphocyte infusion donor (not recorded which). It is not recorded whose cells these are; they may come from a transplant donor.

The sample holds a few counts of this clonotype. This chain connects TRBV28 to TRBJ2-7, with D unclear. The germline V gene encodes CDR1 MDHEN and CDR2 SYDVKM. V gave up 3 bases and J gave up 5 bases, with 11 bases separating them. This CDR3 has 13 amino acids. Here the CDR3 reads CASSLPTRDEQYF. Written as DNA, the CDR3 is TGTGCCAGCAGTTTGCCCACCCGGGACGAGCAGTACTTC. The variable domain in full, completed from reference TRBV28 and TRBJ2-7, reads DVKVTQSSRYLVKRTGEKVFLECVQDMDHENMFWYRQDPGLGLRLIYFSYDVKMKEKGDIPEGYSVSREKKERFSLILESASTNQTSMYLCASSLPTRDEQYFGPGTRLTVT.

This clonotype has just a few counts. V and J are TRBV30 and TRBJ2-7; D is perhaps TRBD1 (6 bases). Germline V gives CDR1 GTSNPN, CDR2 SVGIG (reference sequence). The V gene lost 1 base and the J gene lost 0 bases, with 10 bases spanning the gap. This CDR3 spans 14 amino acids. CDR3 in amino acids: CAWSDQGSSYEQYF. DNA for the CDR3: TGTGCCTGGAGTGACCAGGGGTCCTCCTACGAGCAGTACTTC.

This sequence joins TRBV4-1 and TRBJ1-5, with D unclear. Trimming removed 1 base at V and 6 bases at J, with 16 bases between. The germline V gene encodes CDR1 MGHRA and CDR2 YSYEKL. CDR3 length: 16 residues. In DNA form, the CDR3 reads TGCGCCAGCAGCCAAGTATCGGGTAGGGCGGGTCAGCCCCAGCATTTT. Translated: CASSQVSGRAGQPQHF.

The chain's CDR3 is CSVRDTYSYEQYF. As DNA, the CDR3 is TGCAGCGTCCGGGACACCTACTCCTACGAGCAGTACTTC. The chain employs TRBV29-1 and TRBJ2-7, with a possible D match to TRBD1 (6 bases). Germline V lookup: CDR1 SQVTM, CDR2 ANQGSEA. The CDR3 length is 13 residues. V was shortened by 6 bases and J by 0 bases, with 12 bases between the two germline ends.

This clonotype was detected a few times. The chain has TRBV12-5 and TRBJ2-7, with TRBD2 identical over 7 bases. Germline V gene data show CDR1 as LGHNT and CDR2 as FRNRAP. This CDR3 has 13 amino acids. Losses at the gene ends were 5 bases for V and 1 base for J; bases not matched to a gene: 2. CDR3 in amino acids: CASGLAVSYEQYF. The CDR3, as DNA: TGTGCTAGTGGTCTAGCGGTTTCCTACGAGCAGTACTTC. Together with reference TRBV12-5 and TRBJ2-7, the CDR3 gives the full variable domain: DARVTQTPRHKVTEMGQEVTMRCQPILGHNTVFWYRQTMMQGLELLAYFRNRAPLDDSGMPKDRFSAEMPDATLATLKIQPSEPRDSAVYFCASGLAVSYEQYFGPGTRLTVT.

This chain uses TRBV7-9 with TRBJ1-1, with TRBD1 matching over 8 bases. J was trimmed by 9 bases and V by 0 bases; bases with no gene match: 12. Germline loops: CDR1 SEHNR, CDR2 FQNEAQ (reference sequence). The CDR3 loop spans 16 amino acids. Here the CDR3 reads CASSLATPRRTGKAFF. In DNA form, the CDR3 reads TGTGCCAGCAGCTTAGCCACCCCGCGTCGGACAGGGAAAGCTTTCTTT.

This chain links TRBV28 with TRBJ2-5; 11 bases align to TRBD2. Looked up from germline, CDR1 is MDHEN and CDR2 is SYDVKM. The CDR3 sequence is 18 residues long. With 5 bases clipped from V and 5 bases from J, the junction kept 16 bases outside the gene matches. CDR3 in amino acids: CASSPEIRLAGRMETQYF. The CDR3 nucleotides are TGTGCCAGCAGTCCCGAAATCCGACTAGCGGGGAGAATGGAGACCCAGTACTTC.